The 24 T cell receptor beta chains below were found in one sample sequenced in a study of shared clonotypes between healthy human individuals. The table came from immunoSEQ multiplex PCR; TCRdb's copy has only in-frame clones and leaves some out. The sample includes more than 2,000,000 clones, roughly nine tenths of them seen just once. Source material: naive CD4+ T cells sorted from blood. Subset defined: CD45RA+ positively selected. Source of these receptors: a young man in good health.

Concerning this clone: This CDR3 is also generated by other DNA sequences in the sample. This rearrangement joins TRBV20-1 to TRBJ2-7; a possible D gene is TRBD2 (6 bases). Germline V gene data show CDR1 as DFQATT and CDR2 as SNEGSKA (reference sequence). The CDR3 is made up of 11 amino acids. V dropped 3 bases and J dropped 4 bases, with 7 bases sitting between them. The CDR3, as DNA: TGCAGTGCTAGGACTAGTTACGAGCAGTACTTC. Amino acids: CSARTSYEQYF.

The chain employs TRBV2 and TRBJ2-3; 13 bases fit TRBD2. This CDR3 spans 17 amino acids. Trimming at V came to 6 bases and at J to 0 bases, leaving 6 bases not matched to a gene. Germline V gives CDR1 SNHLY, CDR2 FYNNEI. The CDR3 protein is CASRGTSGIDSTDTQYF. The DNA for the CDR3 is TGTGCCAGCAGGGGGACTAGCGGGATTGATAGCACAGATACGCAGTATTTT.

The chain employs TRBV30 and TRBJ1-4, with D hard to call. From germline, CDR1 is GTSNPN and CDR2 SVGIG (reference sequence). The V gene lost 7 bases and the J gene lost 5 bases, with 8 bases spanning the gap. The CDR3 extends over 11 amino acids. The CDR3 reads CASFRNEKLFF. CDR3 bases: TGTGCCTCCTTCAGGAATGAAAAACTGTTTTTT.

This chain links TRBV19 with TRBJ2-7; 14 nucleotides align to TRBD2. CDR3 length equals 14 residues. V was pared by 6 bases and J by 4 bases, with 2 bases of the junction left unmatched. Germline CDR1 LNHDA, CDR2 SQIVND (reference sequence). DNA for the CDR3: TGTGCCAGTAGCCGACTAGCGGGAGGGTACGAGCAGTACTTC. Protein sequence: CASSRLAGGYEQYF.

The chain couples TRBV10-3 to TRBJ2-1; 12 nucleotides match TRBD2. V lost 11 bases, J lost 7 bases, and 6 bases stayed unmatched. The CDR3 runs 13 residues. Germline values: CDR1 ENHRY, CDR2 SYGVKD. This CDR3 reads CASGTSGSNEQFF. The CDR3 coding sequence is TGTGCCTCAGGGACTAGCGGGTCGAATGAGCAGTTCTTC.

The J gene is TRBJ2-7, the V gene TRBV7-2; possible D gene TRBD1, 5 bases. CDR3 size: 14 residues. Deletions cut 1 base from V and 6 bases from J, with 13 bases between. Germline loops: CDR1 SGHTA, CDR2 FQGNSA. The CDR3 reads CASSLDSRGLEQYF. In nucleotides, the CDR3 is TGTGCCAGCAGCTTAGATTCAAGGGGTCTCGAGCAGTACTTC.

This chain uses TRBV5-1 with TRBJ1-3; tentatively, D is TRBD1 (5 bases). Germline CDR1 SGHRS, CDR2 YFSETQ. Trimming pared 0 bases from V and 0 bases from J, leaving 13 bases between. The CDR3 is 17 amino acids. CDR3 coding DNA: TGCGCCAGCAGCTTGGCCGGCAGGGCGGACTCTGGAAACACCATATATTTT. It is translated as CASSLAGRADSGNTIYF.

This chain connects TRBV19 to TRBJ2-4; D might be TRBD2 (5 bases). V was cut by 5 bases and J by 0 bases, with 14 bases left in between. This CDR3 is built from 16 residues. CDR1 is LNHDA and CDR2 is SQIVND in the germline V gene (reference sequence). CDR3 sequence reads: CASSPERTLAKNIQYF. The CDR3 nucleotides read TGTGCCAGTAGTCCCGAGCGGACCCTAGCCAAAAACATTCAGTACTTC. Based on the CDR3 plus reference TRBV19 and TRBJ2-4, the full variable domain is DGGITQSPKYLFRKEGQNVTLSCEQNLNHDAMYWYRQDPGQGLRLIYYSQIVNDFQKGDIAEGYSVSREKKESFPLTVTSAQKNPTAFYLCASSPERTLAKNIQYFGAGTRLSVL.

The chain joins TRBV6-5 to TRBJ2-5, with no clear D. Matching the DNA end better, TRBJ2-7 makes the J call doubtful. CDR1 and CDR2 from the germline V gene are MNHEY and SVGAGI. The CDR3 has 11 amino acids. The CDR3, as DNA: TGTGCCAGCAGACGGAATGACGAGCAGTACTTC. It is translated as CASRRNDEQYF.

The V gene is TRBV6-6, the J gene TRBJ1-1, with D unresolved. The germline V gene encodes CDR1 MNHNY and CDR2 SVGAGI (reference sequence). Trimming removed 6 bases from V and 5 bases from J, with 13 bases in between. The CDR3 consists of 13 residues. In nucleotides, the CDR3 is TGTGCCAGCAGCCGTAACTACTGGACTGAAGCTTTCTTT. Amino acids: CASSRNYWTEAFF.

This clone was found once. The chain joins TRBV27 to TRBJ2-5; 9 bases align to TRBD1. Per germline, CDR1 MNHEY and CDR2 SMNVEV (reference sequence). V shed 5 bases and J 7 bases; nucleotides not matched to a gene: 11. The CDR3 loop spans 15 amino acids. CDR3 sequence reads: CASSVGTGRAGTQYF. CDR3 nucleotide sequence: TGTGCCAGCAGTGTAGGGACAGGGAGGGCGGGGACCCAGTACTTC.

This clone was seen a few times. This chain connects TRBV20-1 to TRBJ2-5, with D uncertain. The CDR3 covers 10 residues. Germline V gene data show CDR1 as DFQATT and CDR2 as SNEGSKA (reference sequence). Trimming cost V 6 bases and J 5 bases, with 7 bases left between them. The CDR3 here is CSAWMETQYF. DNA of the CDR3: TGCAGTGCATGGATGGAGACCCAGTACTTC.

This sequence joins TRBV10-1 and TRBJ2-3, with 10 bases lining up with TRBD2. V shed 2 bases, J shed 1 base, and the junction held 0 bases outside the gene matches. The germline V gene encodes CDR1 WNHNN and CDR2 SYGVQD (reference sequence). This CDR3 region has 15 residues. The CDR3 sequence is CASSETSGGTDTQYF. The CDR3 bases are TGCGCCAGCAGTGAGACTAGCGGGGGCACAGATACGCAGTATTTT.

V usage is TRBV23-1 and J usage is TRBJ2-1; 8 nucleotides line up with TRBD2. TRBV23-1 counts as an open reading frame of uncertain function. V shed 0 bases and J 4 bases; nucleotides not matched to a gene: 17. The CDR3 extends over 20 amino acids. Here the CDR3 reads CASSQSAASGSHIAYNEQFF. CDR3 nucleotide sequence: TGCGCCAGCAGTCAATCTGCGGCCAGCGGGAGTCATATAGCGTACAATGAGCAGTTCTTC.

This chain links TRBV7-2 with TRBJ2-2; TRBD2 might be the D (6 bases). V was pared by 4 bases and J by 3 bases, with 15 bases between. This CDR3 contains 16 residues. Germline V lookup: CDR1 SGHTA, CDR2 FQGNSA. The CDR3 reads CASSSGTWRHTGELFF. The CDR3 DNA is TGTGCCAGCAGCTCTGGGACTTGGAGGCACACCGGGGAGCTGTTTTTT.

This clone was observed a handful of times. The chain uses TRBV27 and TRBJ1-6; perhaps TRBD1 as D (5 bases). The CDR3 consists of 16 residues. V dropped 5 bases and J dropped 0 bases, with 11 bases sitting between them. Germline CDR1 is MNHEY and CDR2 is SMNVEV (reference sequence). For the CDR3, the DNA is TGTGCCAGCAGTACCGGGACCCTCTCCTATAATTCACCCCTCCACTTT. Its translation is CASSTGTLSYNSPLHF.

This clone was found once. V usage is TRBV13 and J usage is TRBJ2-3; D is possibly TRBD2 (6 bases). Germline V CDR1 and CDR2: PRHDT, FYEKMQ (reference sequence). Trimming left V 2 bases short and J 6 bases short, with 18 bases between. This CDR3 spans 16 amino acids. CDR3 sequence: CASSLYIRAGLDTQYF. In DNA form, the CDR3 reads TGTGCCAGCAGCTTATACATCCGGGCGGGGTTGGATACGCAGTATTTT.

The rearrangement uses TRBV27 and TRBJ2-3, with 8 bases that match TRBD2. The CDR3 sequence is 13 residues long. Germline lookup yields CDR1 MNHEY and CDR2 SMNVEV (reference sequence). Trimming removed 4 bases from V and 8 bases from J; junction bases left unmatched: 5. The CDR3 loop reads CASSSSRGGTQYF. The CDR3 region has the DNA TGTGCCAGCAGTTCTTCCCGGGGGGGTACGCAGTATTTT.

This sequence joins TRBV5-1 and TRBJ1-3; the D is unclear. The CDR3 length is 16 residues. The germline V and J ends were trimmed by 0 bases and 0 bases, with 10 bases remaining between them. Germline CDR1 SGHRS, CDR2 YFSETQ. CDR3 coding DNA: TGCGCCAGCAGCTTGGATCGACCCAGCTCTGGAAACACCATATATTTT. This sequence encodes CASSLDRPSSGNTIYF.

For this clone: Other DNA sequences in the same sample also yield this CDR3. V is TRBV7-9 and J is TRBJ2-5; D call uncertain. The V and J ends lost 5 bases and 5 bases respectively, with 6 bases between them. There are 11 residues in the CDR3. Germline CDR1 is SEHNR and CDR2 is FQNEAQ (reference sequence). The CDR3 loop reads CASSPRETQYF. The CDR3 nucleotides are TGTGCCAGCAGCCCCCGCGAGACCCAGTACTTC.

A few counts support this clone. The chain combines TRBV10-3 with TRBJ1-4; D may be TRBD1 (5 bases). V lost 6 bases and J lost 10, with 18 bases in between. CDR1 and CDR2 from the germline V gene are ENHRY and SYGVKD. The CDR3 is 14 amino acids. DNA for the CDR3: TGTGCCATCAGCCGCGGGACGGATGAAAGAAAACTGTTTTTT. Its protein product is CAISRGTDERKLFF.

The chain employs TRBV5-1 and TRBJ1-4, with TRBD1 matching 7 bases. The V and J ends lost 1 base and 1 base, in that order; junction bases with no gene match: 4. Germline V gene sequence: CDR1 SGHRS, CDR2 YFSETQ. The CDR3 is 16 amino acids. DNA of the CDR3: TGCGCCAGCAGCTTGTGGGACAGCGGAACTAATGAAAAACTGTTTTTT. Protein product: CASSLWDSGTNEKLFF.

The V gene is TRBV10-3, the J gene TRBJ2-7; D possibly corresponds to TRBD2 (7 bases). From germline, CDR1 is ENHRY and CDR2 SYGVKD. V shed 2 bases and J shed 6 bases, with 11 bases lying between them. This CDR3 is 13 amino acids long. The CDR3 bases are TGTGCCATCAGTGAGAGGGGGGGGACCGAGCAGTACTTC. Translation: CAISERGGTEQYF.

The chain recombines TRBV6-1 with TRBJ2-3, with 9 positions matching TRBD2. V gave up 6 bases and J gave up 4 bases; unmatched junction bases: 2. The CDR3 length is 13 residues. Germline-derived CDR1 and CDR2 are MNHNS and SASEGT. Here the CDR3 reads CASRGLAADTQYF. CDR3 in DNA: TGTGCCAGCAGGGGACTAGCCGCAGATACGCAGTATTTT.